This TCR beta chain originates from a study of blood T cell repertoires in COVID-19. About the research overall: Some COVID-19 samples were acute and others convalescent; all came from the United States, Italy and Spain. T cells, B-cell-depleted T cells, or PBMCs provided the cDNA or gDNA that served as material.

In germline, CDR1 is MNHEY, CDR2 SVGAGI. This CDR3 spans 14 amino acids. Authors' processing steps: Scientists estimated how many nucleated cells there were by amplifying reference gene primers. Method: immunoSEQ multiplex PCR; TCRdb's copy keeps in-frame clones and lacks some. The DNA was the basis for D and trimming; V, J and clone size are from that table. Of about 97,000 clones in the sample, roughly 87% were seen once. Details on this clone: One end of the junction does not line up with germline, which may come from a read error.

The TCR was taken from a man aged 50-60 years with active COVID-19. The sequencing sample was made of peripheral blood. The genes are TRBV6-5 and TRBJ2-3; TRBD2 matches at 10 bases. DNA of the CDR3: TGTGCCAGCAGCCCACCGGGGAGCGGGGGGGCGATGGATTTT. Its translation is CASSPPGSGGAMDF.